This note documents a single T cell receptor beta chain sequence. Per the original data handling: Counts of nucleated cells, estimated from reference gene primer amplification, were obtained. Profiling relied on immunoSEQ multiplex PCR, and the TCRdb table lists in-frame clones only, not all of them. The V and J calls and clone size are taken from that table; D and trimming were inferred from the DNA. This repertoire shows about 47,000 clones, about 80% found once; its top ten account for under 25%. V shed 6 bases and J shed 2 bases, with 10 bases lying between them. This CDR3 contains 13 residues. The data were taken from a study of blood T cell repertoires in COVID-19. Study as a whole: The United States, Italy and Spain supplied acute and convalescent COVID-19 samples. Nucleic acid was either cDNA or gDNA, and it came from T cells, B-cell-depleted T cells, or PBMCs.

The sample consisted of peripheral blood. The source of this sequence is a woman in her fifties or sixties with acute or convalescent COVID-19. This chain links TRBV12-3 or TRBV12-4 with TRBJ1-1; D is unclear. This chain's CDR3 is CASRVGTNTEAFF. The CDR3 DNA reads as TGTGCCAGCAGAGTCGGTACCAACACTGAAGCTTTCTTT.